Described below is a single TCR beta chain sequence and its context. Its antigen is as yet unknown. This sample is drawn from a study of blood T cells in healthy people across ages. Study results and limitations: Estimates based on one million T cells were treated as lower bounds. Unsorted PBMCs ruled out conclusive naive versus antigen-experienced comparison. Roughly linearly, TCR beta diversity per million T cells fell as age increased.

Alongside a J-beta primer mix, a sample-barcoded 5' primer served in a second PCR lasting about 7 to 11 cycles. Each of the cDNA molecules was tagged by a template-switch adaptor with 12 random nucleotides. TCRdb used MiXCR to reprocess the 5' RACE reads, holding one entry per CDR3 protein. The sample carries 800,000 or so distinct CDR3 sequences, approximately 67% recorded once. Germline V gene sequence: CDR1 DFQATT, CDR2 SNEGSKA (reference sequence). This CDR3 is 14 amino acids long. J was trimmed by 3 bases and V by 5 bases; bases with no gene match: 10. The TCR originated in a man aged 25 to 45 in good health. The sequenced sample consisted of blood. The chain links TRBV20-1 to TRBJ2-7, with 7 nucleotides matching TRBD1. The CDR3 is CSAPTRTGLYEQYF. In DNA, the CDR3 is TGCAGTGCTCCGACTCGGACAGGACTCTACGAGCAGTACTTC.